Following are 14 T cell receptor beta chains from one sample sequenced in a study of T-cell reconstitution after alpha-beta-depleted transplantation in children. Unique molecular identifiers were built into the TCRbeta library. One entry per CDR3 protein results from TCRdb running MiXCR on the PCR reads. The sample yields about 980,000 distinct CDR3 sequences, about 29% seen once. The sample consisted of PBMCs, mostly from graft donor cells, taken 360 days after TCRalphabeta/CD19-depleted stem cell transplant. The source is a boy younger than two who had a stem cell transplant for SCID, so the T cells may come from the graft donor.

The chain links TRBV5-6 to TRBJ2-7; D gene unclear. There are 13 residues in the CDR3. Trimming took off 4 bases at V and 0 bases at J, with 8 bases between the two ends. CDR1 SGHDT and CDR2 YYEEEE come from the germline V gene. This CDR3 is CASSHISSYEQYF. CDR3 sequence (DNA): TGTGCCAGCAGCCATATATCCTCCTACGAGCAGTACTTC.

As regards this clonotype: An end of the junction differs from the germline gene, which may be a read error. The chain is built from TRBV28 and TRBJ2-7, with 14 positions matching TRBD2. Germline-derived CDR1 and CDR2 are MDHEN and SYDVKM. This CDR3 comprises 15 residues. In DNA, the CDR3 is TGTGCCAGCAGTCCGGGGACTAGCGGGGGCCACCAGGGAGTCTTC. Its translation: CASSPGTSGGHQGVF.

The sample holds a few counts of this clonotype. The rearrangement links TRBV12-3 or TRBV12-4 to TRBJ2-7; perhaps TRBD2 as D (6 bases). V shed 3 bases and J shed 5 bases, with 14 bases lying between them. The CDR3 runs to 14 residues. The CDR3: CASSLTRRGHEQYF. The CDR3 bases are TGTGCCAGCAGTTTGACCCGGAGGGGCCACGAGCAGTACTTC.

J is TRBJ1-6 and V is TRBV4-1; tentative D call: TRBD1 (5 bases). V lost 8 bases and J lost 10, with 18 bases in between. CDR3 length equals 14 residues. Per the germline V gene, CDR1 is MGHRA and CDR2 is YSYEKL. The DNA for the CDR3 is TGCGCCAGCGACGTGGGGGACCGTTGGTCACCCCTCCACTTT. Protein product: CASDVGDRWSPLHF.

The CDR3 loop is CASSLVLAGGREQFF. In nucleotides, the CDR3 is TGCGCCAGCAGCTTGGTACTAGCGGGGGGCAGGGAGCAGTTCTTC. The gene calls are TRBV5-1 and TRBJ2-1, with 12 bases that match TRBD2. Germline V gene data show CDR1 as SGHRS and CDR2 as YFSETQ. The V and J ends lost 0 bases and 10 bases, in that order; junction bases with no gene match: 5. This CDR3 comprises 15 residues.

The table lists this clonotype with a few counts. This chain links TRBV2 with TRBJ1-1, with 8 positions matching TRBD1. The J segment lost 0 bases and the V segment lost 6 bases, leaving 6 bases of the junction unmatched. There are 15 residues in the CDR3. In germline, CDR1 is SNHLY, CDR2 FYNNEI. CDR3 region: CASRDGQGLNTEAFF. The CDR3 region has the DNA TGTGCCAGCAGGGACGGACAGGGCCTGAACACTGAAGCTTTCTTT.

The rearrangement uses TRBV6-2 or TRBV6-3 and TRBJ2-5; 7 bases line up with TRBD2. J lost 4 bases, V lost 2 bases, and 4 bases had no gene match. Per the germline V gene, CDR1 is MNHEY and CDR2 is SVGEGT. CDR3 size: 14 residues. The CDR3 DNA reads as TGTGCCAGCAGTTACGAGTCGGGGGGAGAGACCCAGTACTTC. It translates to CASSYESGGETQYF.

This rearrangement joins TRBV5-1 to TRBJ1-1, with D uncertain. Per germline, CDR1 SGHRS and CDR2 YFSETQ. V was shortened by 3 bases and J by 0 bases, with 9 bases between the two germline ends. The CDR3 covers 14 residues. CDR3 nucleotides: TGCGCCAGCAGCTCCCTGACCGTGAACACTGAAGCTTTCTTT. Translating it yields CASSSLTVNTEAFF.

Only a few counts were recorded for this clonotype. The chain links TRBV28 to TRBJ1-5; D remains unclear. This CDR3 is 15 amino acids long. Germline loops: CDR1 MDHEN, CDR2 SYDVKM. V was cut by 3 bases and J by 1 base, with 10 bases left in between. CDR3 region: CASSFGWHSNQPQHF. DNA for the CDR3: TGTGCCAGCAGTTTTGGCTGGCACAGCAATCAGCCCCAGCATTTT.

The rearrangement uses TRBV20-1 and TRBJ2-1; no clear D gene. The CDR3 has 14 amino acids. Germline-derived CDR1 and CDR2 are DFQATT and SNEGSKA (reference sequence). Trimming left V 3 bases short and J 0 bases short, with 9 bases between. The CDR3 DNA sequence: TGCAGTGCTAGCGGCGCTAGCTCCTACAATGAGCAGTTCTTC. As protein: CSASGASSYNEQFF.

The gene calls are TRBV11-1 and TRBJ2-7; D is perhaps TRBD2 (6 bases). The CDR3 sequence is 18 residues long. CDR1 and CDR2 from the germline V gene are SGHAT and FQDESV (reference sequence). V dropped 5 bases and J dropped 3 bases, with 26 bases sitting between them. The DNA for the CDR3 is TGTGCCAGCAGCACTGCTAGGGGAGGTCGAGAATTGGTCTACGAGCAGTACTTC. As protein: CASSTARGGRELVYEQYF.

The chain uses TRBV5-6 and TRBJ1-2; TRBD1 is a possible D gene (5 bases). Germline V gene lookup returns CDR1 SGHDT and CDR2 YYEEEE. Trimming pared 0 bases from V and 0 bases from J, leaving 12 bases between. The CDR3 totals 16 residues. This CDR3 reads CASSLEGAPANYGYTF. CDR3 nucleotide sequence: TGTGCCAGCAGCTTGGAAGGGGCGCCTGCTAACTATGGCTACACCTTC.

The chain couples TRBV5-1 to TRBJ2-2, with D tentatively TRBD1 or TRBD2 (5 bases each). Deletions cut 4 bases from V and 0 bases from J, with 10 bases between. Germline lookup yields CDR1 SGHRS and CDR2 YFSETQ. This CDR3 comprises 15 residues. The CDR3 sequence: CASSTGPPNTGELFF. Written as DNA, the CDR3 is TGCGCCAGCAGCACGGGACCCCCGAACACCGGGGAGCTGTTTTTT.

The rearrangement links TRBV2 to TRBJ2-3; TRBD2 matches at 7 bases. V was clipped by 6 bases and J by 2 bases; unmatched bases: 5. Germline-derived CDR1 and CDR2 are SNHLY and FYNNEI. This CDR3 has 14 amino acids. The CDR3 coding sequence is TGTGCCAGCAGAGGCGGGGGAGCCACAGATACGCAGTATTTT. Translating gives CASRGGGATDTQYF.